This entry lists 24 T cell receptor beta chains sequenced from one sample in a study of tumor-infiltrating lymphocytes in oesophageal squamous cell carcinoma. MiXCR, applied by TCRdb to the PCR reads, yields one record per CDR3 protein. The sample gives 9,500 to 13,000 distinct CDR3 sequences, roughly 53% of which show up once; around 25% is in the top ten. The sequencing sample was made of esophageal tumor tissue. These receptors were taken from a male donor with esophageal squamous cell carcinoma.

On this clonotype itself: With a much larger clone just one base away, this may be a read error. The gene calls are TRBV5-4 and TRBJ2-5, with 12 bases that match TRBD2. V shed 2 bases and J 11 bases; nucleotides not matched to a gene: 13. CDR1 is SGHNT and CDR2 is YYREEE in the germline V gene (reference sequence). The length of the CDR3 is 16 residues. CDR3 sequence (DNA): TGTGCCAGCAGCTTCCTACTAGCGGGAGGTAGGGGTGAGCAGTACTTC. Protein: CASSFLLAGGRGEQYF.

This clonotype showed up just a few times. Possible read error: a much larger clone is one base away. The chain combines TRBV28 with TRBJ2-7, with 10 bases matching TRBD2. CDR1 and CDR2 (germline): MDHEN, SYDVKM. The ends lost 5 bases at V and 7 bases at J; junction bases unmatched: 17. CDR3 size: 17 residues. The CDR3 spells CASSIPPASGRADEQYF. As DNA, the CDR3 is TGTGCCAGCAGTATCCCTCCTGCTAGCGGGAGAGCCGATGAGCAGTACTTC.

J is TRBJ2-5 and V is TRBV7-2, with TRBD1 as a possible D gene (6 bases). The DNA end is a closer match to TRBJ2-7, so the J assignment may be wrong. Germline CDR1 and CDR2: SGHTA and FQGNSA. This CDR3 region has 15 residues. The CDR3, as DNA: TGTGCCAGCAGCAAGAGGGACATGGGCTCCTACGAGCAGTACTTC. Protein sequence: CASSKRDMGSYEQYF.

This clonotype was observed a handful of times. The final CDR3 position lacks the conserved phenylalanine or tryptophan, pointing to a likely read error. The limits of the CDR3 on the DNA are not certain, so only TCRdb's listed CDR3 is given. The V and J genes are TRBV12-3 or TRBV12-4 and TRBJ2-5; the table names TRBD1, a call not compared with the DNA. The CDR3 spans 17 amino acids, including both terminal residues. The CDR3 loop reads CASSNLRDGTYEQYFGS.

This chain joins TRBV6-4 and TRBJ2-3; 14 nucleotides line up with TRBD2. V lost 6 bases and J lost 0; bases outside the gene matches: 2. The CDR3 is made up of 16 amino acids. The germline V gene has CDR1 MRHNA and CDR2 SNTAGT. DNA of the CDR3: TGTGCCAGCAGGAGGACTAGCGGGAGGAGCACAGATACGCAGTATTTT. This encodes CASRRTSGRSTDTQYF.

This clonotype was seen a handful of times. CDR3 coding DNA: TGCAGCGTTGAAGATCTTCAGGGTAGCGTCAATGAGCAGTTCTTC. It is translated as CSVEDLQGSVNEQFF. The V call is TRBV29-1, the J call TRBJ2-1, with D perhaps given as TRBD1 or TRBD2 (5 bases each). This CDR3 spans 15 amino acids. In germline, CDR1 is SQVTM, CDR2 ANQGSEA. V lost 0 bases to trimming and J lost 6 bases, with 15 bases between them.

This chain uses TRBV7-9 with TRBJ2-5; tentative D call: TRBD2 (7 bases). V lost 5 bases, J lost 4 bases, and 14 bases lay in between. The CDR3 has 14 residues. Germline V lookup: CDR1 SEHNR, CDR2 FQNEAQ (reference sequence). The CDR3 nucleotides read TGTGCCAGCAGCCGAGGGGGGGACCGAGAGACCCAGTACTTC. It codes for CASSRGGDRETQYF.

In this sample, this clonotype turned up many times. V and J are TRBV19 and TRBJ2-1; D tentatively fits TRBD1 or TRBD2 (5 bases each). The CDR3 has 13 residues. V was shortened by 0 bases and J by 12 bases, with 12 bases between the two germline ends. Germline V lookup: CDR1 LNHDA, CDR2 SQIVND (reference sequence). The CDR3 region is CASSIDLEGTQFF. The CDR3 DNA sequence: TGTGCCAGTAGTATAGATCTAGAGGGGACGCAGTTCTTC.

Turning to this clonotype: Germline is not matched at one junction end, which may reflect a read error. The CDR3 DNA sequence: TGTGCTAGCAGCCAGGACGGACAAGAGACCCAGTACTTC. It encodes CASSQDGQETQYF. V is TRBV7-6 and J is TRBJ2-1; D not resolved. The last part of the DNA fits TRBJ2-5 better; the J call may be wrong. CDR1 and CDR2 (germline): SGHVS, FNYEAQ. The CDR3 loop spans 13 amino acids.

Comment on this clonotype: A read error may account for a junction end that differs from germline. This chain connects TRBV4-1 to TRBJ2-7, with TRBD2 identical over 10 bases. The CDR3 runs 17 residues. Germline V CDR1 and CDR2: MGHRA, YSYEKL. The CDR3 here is CASSRVLAGAGDNEQYF. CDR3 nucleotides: TGTGCCAGCAGCCGGGTGCTAGCGGGAGCCGGAGACAATGAGCAGTACTTC.

CDR3 region: CASSSLSGSQNEQFF. The CDR3 region has the DNA TGTGCCAGCAGCTCGTTAAGCGGGAGCCAAAATGAGCAGTTCTTC. The chain uses TRBV11-3 and TRBJ2-1; 8 nucleotides align to TRBD2. This CDR3 region has 15 residues. The V segment lost 4 bases and the J segment 7 bases; nucleotides outside the gene matches: 9. Germline CDR1 is SGHNT and CDR2 is YENEEA.

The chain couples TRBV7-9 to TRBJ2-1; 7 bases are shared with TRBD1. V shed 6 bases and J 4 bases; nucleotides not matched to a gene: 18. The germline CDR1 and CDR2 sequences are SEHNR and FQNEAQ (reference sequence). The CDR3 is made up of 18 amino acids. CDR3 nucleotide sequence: TGTGCCAGCAGTTGGGACAGCCTTGAGCGGCTGCTGTACAATGAGCAGTTCTTC. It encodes CASSWDSLERLLYNEQFF.

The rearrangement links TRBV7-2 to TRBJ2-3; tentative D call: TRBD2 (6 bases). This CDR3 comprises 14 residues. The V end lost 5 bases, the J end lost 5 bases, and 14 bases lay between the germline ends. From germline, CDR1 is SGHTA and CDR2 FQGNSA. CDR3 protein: CASSLSGAGDTQYF. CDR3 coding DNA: TGTGCCAGCAGCCTGTCGGGAGCGGGAGATACGCAGTATTTT.

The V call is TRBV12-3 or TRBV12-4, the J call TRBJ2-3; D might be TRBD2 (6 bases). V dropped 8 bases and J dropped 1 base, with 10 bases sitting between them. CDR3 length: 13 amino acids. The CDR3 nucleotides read TGTGCCAGCTCTTGGGGGGGCACAGATACGCAGTATTTT. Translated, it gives CASSWGGTDTQYF.

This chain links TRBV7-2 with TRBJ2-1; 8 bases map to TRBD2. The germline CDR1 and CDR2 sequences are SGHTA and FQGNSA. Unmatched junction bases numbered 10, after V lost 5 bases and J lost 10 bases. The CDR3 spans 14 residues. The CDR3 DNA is TGTGCCAGCAGCCCCTTTAGGCGGGAGGTGGAGCAGTTCTTC. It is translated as CASSPFRREVEQFF.

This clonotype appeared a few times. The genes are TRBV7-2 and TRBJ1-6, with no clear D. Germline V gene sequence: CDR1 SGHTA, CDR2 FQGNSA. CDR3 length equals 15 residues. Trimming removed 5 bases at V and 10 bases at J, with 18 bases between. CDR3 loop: CASSRSGSISSPLHF. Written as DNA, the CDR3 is TGTGCCAGCAGCCGCTCCGGGAGTATTAGCTCACCCCTCCACTTT.

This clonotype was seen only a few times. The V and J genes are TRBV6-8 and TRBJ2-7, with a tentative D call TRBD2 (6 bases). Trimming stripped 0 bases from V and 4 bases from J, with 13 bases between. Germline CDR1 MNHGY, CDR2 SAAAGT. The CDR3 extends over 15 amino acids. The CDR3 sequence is CASSYSLVGGYEQYF. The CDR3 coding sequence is TGTGCCAGCAGTTACTCCCTAGTGGGAGGTTACGAGCAGTACTTC.

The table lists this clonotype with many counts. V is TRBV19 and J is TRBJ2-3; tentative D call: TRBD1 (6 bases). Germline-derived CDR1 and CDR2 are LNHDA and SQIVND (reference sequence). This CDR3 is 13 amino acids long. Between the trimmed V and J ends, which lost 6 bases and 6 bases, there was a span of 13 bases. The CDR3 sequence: CASSTTGMDTQYF. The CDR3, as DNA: TGTGCCAGTAGCACAACAGGGATGGATACGCAGTATTTT.

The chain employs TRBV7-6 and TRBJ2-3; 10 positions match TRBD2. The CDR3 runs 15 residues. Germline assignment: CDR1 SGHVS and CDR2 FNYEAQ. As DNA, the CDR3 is TGTGCTAGCGGCCCCCGACTAGCGGGTGTGGAGACCCAGTATTTT. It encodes CASGPRLAGVETQYF. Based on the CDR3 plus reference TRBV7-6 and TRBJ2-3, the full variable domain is GAGVSQSPRYKVTKRGQDVALRCDPISGHVSLYWYRQALGQGPEFLTYFNYEAQQDKSGLPNDRFSAERPEGSISTLTIQRTEQRDSAMYRCASGPRLAGVETQYFGPGTRLTVL.

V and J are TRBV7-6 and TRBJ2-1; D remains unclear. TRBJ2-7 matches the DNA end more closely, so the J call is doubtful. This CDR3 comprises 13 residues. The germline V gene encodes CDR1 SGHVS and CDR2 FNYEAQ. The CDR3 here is CASSLSLGNEQYF. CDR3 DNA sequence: TGTGCCAGCAGCTTATCTTTGGGGAACGAGCAGTACTTC.

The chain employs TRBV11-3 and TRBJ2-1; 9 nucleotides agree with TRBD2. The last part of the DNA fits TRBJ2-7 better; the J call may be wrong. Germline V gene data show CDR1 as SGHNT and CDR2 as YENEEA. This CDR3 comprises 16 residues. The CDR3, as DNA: TGTGCCAGCAGCCTGCGGAGTAGCGGGAGATACAATGAGCAGTACTTC. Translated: CASSLRSSGRYNEQYF.

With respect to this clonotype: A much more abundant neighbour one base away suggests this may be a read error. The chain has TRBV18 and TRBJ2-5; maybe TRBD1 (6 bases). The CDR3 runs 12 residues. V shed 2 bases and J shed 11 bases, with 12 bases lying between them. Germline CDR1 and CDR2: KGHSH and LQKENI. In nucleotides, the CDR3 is TGTGCCAGCTCACCAGGGGGCAATGAGCAGTACTTC. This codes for CASSPGGNEQYF.

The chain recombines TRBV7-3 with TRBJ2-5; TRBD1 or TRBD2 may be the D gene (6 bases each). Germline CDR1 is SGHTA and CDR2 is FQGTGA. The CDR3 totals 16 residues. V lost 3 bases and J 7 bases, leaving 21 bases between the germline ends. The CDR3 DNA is TGTGCCAGCAGCTTTGGGGGGACCGGGACACCCAGGACCCAGTACTTC. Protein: CASSFGGTGTPRTQYF.

The CDR3 DNA reads TGTGCCACCAGTGATGACAGGGGGAACGAGCAGCACTTT. It specifies CATSDDRGNEQHF. The rearrangement links TRBV24-1 to TRBJ1-6; TRBD1 matches at 9 bases. The trim removed 3 bases at V and 19 bases at J, leaving 9 bases unmatched. In germline, CDR1 is KGHDR, CDR2 SFDVKD. The CDR3 runs 13 residues.